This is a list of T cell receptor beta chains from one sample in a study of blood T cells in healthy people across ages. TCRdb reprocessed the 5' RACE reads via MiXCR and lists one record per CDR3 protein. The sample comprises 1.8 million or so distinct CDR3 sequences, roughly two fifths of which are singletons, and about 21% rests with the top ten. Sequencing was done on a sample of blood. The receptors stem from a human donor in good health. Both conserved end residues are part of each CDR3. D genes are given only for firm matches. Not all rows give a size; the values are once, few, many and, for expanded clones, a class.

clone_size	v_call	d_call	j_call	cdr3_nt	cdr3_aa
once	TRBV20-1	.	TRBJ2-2	TGCAGTGCTAGAGATGGGGGTAGAGATTCCGGGGAGCTGTTTTTT	CSARDGGRDSGELFF
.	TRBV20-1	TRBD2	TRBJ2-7	TGCAGTGCTAGAGATCAGGGCCAGGTGGGAAGCGGGGGAATCTACGAGCAGTACTTC	CSARDQGQVGSGGIYEQYF
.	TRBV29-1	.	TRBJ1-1	TGCAGCGTTGAAAGTTTTGCCGACGAGAACACTGAAGCTTTCTTT	CSVESFADENTEAFF
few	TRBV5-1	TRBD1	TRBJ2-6	TGCGCCAGCAGCCGCGGACAGGGTTGGTCCAACGTCCTGACTTTC	CASSRGQGWSNVLTF
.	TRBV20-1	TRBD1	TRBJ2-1	TGCAGTGCTAGAGATCGGCGGACAGGGGGTTACAATGAGCAGTTCTTC	CSARDRRTGGYNEQFF
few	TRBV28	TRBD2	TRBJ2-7	TGTGCCAGCAGGCAAGGACTAGCGGGGGCCGGCGAGCAGTACTTC	CASRQGLAGAGEQYF
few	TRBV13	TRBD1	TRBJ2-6	TGTGCCAGCAGCCTTCAATCAAGGACAGGCATCTCTGGGGCCAACGTCCTGACTTTC	CASSLQSRTGISGANVLTF
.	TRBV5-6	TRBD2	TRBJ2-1	TGTGCCGGCAGCTTAGGGGCGGGGGGAACCTACAATGAGCAGTTCTTC	CAGSLGAGGTYNEQFF
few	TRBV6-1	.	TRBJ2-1	TGTGCCAGCAGTGAAATCGGTCGCAATGAGCAGTTCTTC	CASSEIGRNEQFF
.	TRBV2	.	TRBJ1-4	TGTGCCAGCAACCAACCGGACAGCAAAGGGCTCGCAACTAATGAAAAACTGTTTTTT	CASNQPDSKGLATNEKLFF
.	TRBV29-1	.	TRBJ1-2	TGCAGCGTTGGTCTTGACGGGGACGGAAGCTATGGCTACACCTTC	CSVGLDGDGSYGYTF
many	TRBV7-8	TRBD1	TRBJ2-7	TGTGCCAGCAGCTTAGCGACAGGGCTCTCCTACGAGCAGTACTTC	CASSLATGLSYEQYF
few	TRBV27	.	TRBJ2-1	TGTGCCAGCAGTTCACTAGACACGGGGAATGAGCAGTTCTTC	CASSSLDTGNEQFF
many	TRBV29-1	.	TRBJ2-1	TGCAGCGTCGAGGGGCTCGACAGCAGTGAGCAGTTCTTC	CSVEGLDSSEQFF
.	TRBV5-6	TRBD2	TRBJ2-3	TGTGCCAGCAGCTCGGGACTAGCGAGGGTTGAAGATACGCAGTATTTT	CASSSGLARVEDTQYF
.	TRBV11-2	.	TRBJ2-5	TGTGCCAGCAGCCTTGGGATAACCGATGCGGAGACCCAGTACTTC	CASSLGITDAETQYF
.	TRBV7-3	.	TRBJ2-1	TGTACCAGCAGCTTAAGGCGGGGGCCATACAATGAGCAGTTCTTC	CTSSLRRGPYNEQFF
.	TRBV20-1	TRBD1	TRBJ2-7	TGCAGTGCTGCTCCGCTACCTCAGGACAGGGGCGAGCAGTACTTC	CSAAPLPQDRGEQYF
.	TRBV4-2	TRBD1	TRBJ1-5	TGTGCCAGCAGCCACGGGACAGGGAAAAATCAGCCCCAGCATTTT	CASSHGTGKNQPQHF
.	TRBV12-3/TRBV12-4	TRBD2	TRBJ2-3	TGTGCCAGCAGTCAAGCAGGGACTAGCGGGGGCACAGATGCGCAGTATTTT	CASSQAGTSGGTDAQYF
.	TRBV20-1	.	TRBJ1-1	TGCAGTGCTAGGGTGTTGACGGAAATGAACACTGTAGCTTTCTTT	CSARVLTEMNTVAFF
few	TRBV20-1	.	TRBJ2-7	TGCAGTGTGTCGCTCGTAAGCTCCTACGAGCAGTACTTC	CSVSLVSSYEQYF
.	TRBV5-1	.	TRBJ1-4	TGCGCCAGCAGCCCCGGGAGAGGGGTAAGGGAAAAACTGTTTTTT	CASSPGRGVREKLFF
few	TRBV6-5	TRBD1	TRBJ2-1	TGTGCCAGTTGGACAGGGGAACGGGGGCAGTTCTTC	CASWTGERGQFF
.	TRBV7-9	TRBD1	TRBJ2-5	TGTGCCAGCAGCTTTGGGACAGGGAAAGAGACCCAGTACTTC	CASSFGTGKETQYF
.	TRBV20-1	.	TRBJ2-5	TGCAGTGCTGCCCAGGGGGGAGAGACCCAGTACTTC	CSAAQGGETQYF
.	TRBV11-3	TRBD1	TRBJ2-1	TGTGCCAGCAGCTTAGGGGGACAGGGAGGTGATGAGCAGTTCTTC	CASSLGGQGGDEQFF
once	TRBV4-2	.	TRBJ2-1	TGTACCAGCAGCCAAGGCACTCTCGGACAGAATGAGCAGTTCTTC	CTSSQGTLGQNEQFF
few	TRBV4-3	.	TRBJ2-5	TGCGCCAGCAGCCAAGATCGGGATGCCACGACCCAGTACTTC	CASSQDRDATTQYF
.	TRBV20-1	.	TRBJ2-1	TGCAGTGCTAGCCCCGTAAATGAGCAGTTCTTC	CSASPVNEQFF
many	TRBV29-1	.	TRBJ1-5	TGCAGCGTTCTGACGGAGGGTCAGCCCCAGCATTTT	CSVLTEGQPQHF